This T cell receptor (beta chain) appears in the sequencing data of a study of blood T cell repertoires in COVID-19. Study overall: T cells, B-cell-depleted T cells, or PBMCs provided the cDNA or gDNA that served as material.

Measured with immunoSEQ multiplex PCR; TCRdb has only the in-frame clones, and not every one. The data show fewer than 400,000 clones, 85% seen once. Germline assignment: CDR1 SEHNR and CDR2 FQNEAQ (reference sequence). The V and J ends lost 1 base and 6 bases respectively, with 15 bases between them. The CDR3 is 15 residues long. This clone was seen more than once but under ten times. The sequencing sample was made of PBMCs or T cells enriched from blood (not recorded which). This chain connects TRBV7-9 to TRBJ1-2, with D unresolved. The sequence was collected from a woman in her thirties who had been exposed to COVID-19. DNA of the CDR3: TGTGCCAGCAGCTTAGATTTCGGCGGTCCAGATGGCTACACCTTC. Translation gives CASSLDFGGPDGYTF.